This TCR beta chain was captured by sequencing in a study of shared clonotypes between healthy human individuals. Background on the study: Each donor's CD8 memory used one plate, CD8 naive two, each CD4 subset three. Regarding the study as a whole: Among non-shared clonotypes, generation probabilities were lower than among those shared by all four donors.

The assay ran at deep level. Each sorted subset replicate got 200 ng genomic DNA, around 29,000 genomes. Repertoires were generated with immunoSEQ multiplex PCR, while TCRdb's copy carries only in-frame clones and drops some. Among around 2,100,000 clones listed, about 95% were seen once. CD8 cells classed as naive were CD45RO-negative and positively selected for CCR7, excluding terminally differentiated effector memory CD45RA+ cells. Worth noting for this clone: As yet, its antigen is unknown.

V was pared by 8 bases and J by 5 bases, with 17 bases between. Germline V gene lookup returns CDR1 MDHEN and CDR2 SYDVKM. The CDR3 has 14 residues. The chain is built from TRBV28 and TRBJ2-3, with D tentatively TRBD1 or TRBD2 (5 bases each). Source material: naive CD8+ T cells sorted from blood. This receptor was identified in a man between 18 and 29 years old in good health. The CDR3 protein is CASSFRGHGDTQYF. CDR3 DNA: TGTGCCAGCTCCTTCCGGGGCCATGGAGATACGCAGTATTTT.